These 4 T cell receptor beta chains share one sample of origin, sequenced in a study of blood T cell repertoires in COVID-19. The data were produced by immunoSEQ multiplex PCR, yet TCRdb's version contains in-frame clones alone and is incomplete. The sample includes 300,000 to 450,000 clones, 88% of them seen just once. Material: PBMCs or T cells enriched from blood (not recorded which). These receptor sequences come from a woman under 30 who had recovered from COVID-19.

The chain links TRBV15 to TRBJ2-3; 9 bases align to TRBD1. The length of the CDR3 is 16 residues. Trimming cost V 0 bases and J 6 bases; bases outside gene matches: 7. Per germline, CDR1 LNHNV and CDR2 YYDKDF (reference sequence). CDR3 in DNA: TGTGCCACCAGCAGAGATGGGGGACAGGGTGGGGATACGCAGTATTTT. Translated, it gives CATSRDGGQGGDTQYF.

The rearrangement links TRBV5-1 to TRBJ2-1; 7 bases map to TRBD1. The CDR3 sequence is 12 residues long. V was clipped by 3 bases and J by 9 bases; unmatched bases: 3. Germline V CDR1 and CDR2: SGHRS, YFSETQ. The CDR3 region is CASSYRGPEQFF. CDR3 DNA sequence: TGCGCCAGCAGCTACAGGGGCCCTGAGCAGTTCTTC.

The rearrangement uses TRBV19 and TRBJ1-5, with 7 positions matching TRBD1. CDR1 is LNHDA and CDR2 is SQIVND in the germline V gene (reference sequence). J lost 1 base, V lost 7 bases, and 13 bases had no gene match. This CDR3 has 17 residues. For the CDR3, the DNA is TGTGCCAGTACCCCGGGACAGTGGATAAGGAGCAATCAGCCCCAGCATTTT. Residues: CASTPGQWIRSNQPQHF.

The V and J genes are TRBV27 and TRBJ2-7; D uncertain. In germline, CDR1 is MNHEY, CDR2 SMNVEV (reference sequence). With 5 bases removed from V and 0 bases from J, the gap between germline ends came to 11 bases. The CDR3 loop spans 14 amino acids. The CDR3 DNA reads TGTGCCAGCAGTCCTTCCTACAGCTCCTACGAGCAGTACTTC. Translated: CASSPSYSSYEQYF.